A single sample is the source of the 29 T cell receptor beta chains below, sequenced in a study of shared clonotypes between healthy human individuals. As defined, naive CD8 cells were CD45RO-negative and positively selected for CCR7, with terminally differentiated effector memory CD45RA+ cells excluded. The protocol was immunoSEQ multiplex PCR, while the TCRdb copy is restricted to in-frame clones and leaves out a portion. This table holds roughly 1,800,000 clones, around 96% found once. Sequencing used naive CD8+ T cells sorted from blood. The source is a man younger than 35 in good health.

V usage is TRBV19 and J usage is TRBJ2-1; D gene unclear. The CDR3 is made up of 17 amino acids. Germline CDR1 reads LNHDA; CDR2 reads SQIVND (reference sequence). Between the trimmed V and J ends, which lost 1 base and 0 bases, there was a span of 13 bases. CDR3 sequence: CASSIGGSTSSYNEQFF. The CDR3 region has the DNA TGTGCCAGTAGTATAGGCGGCAGTACGAGCTCCTACAATGAGCAGTTCTTC.

The CDR3 protein is CASGTGRYNEQFF. CDR3 DNA: TGCGCCAGCGGGACAGGGCGCTACAATGAGCAGTTCTTC. The rearrangement uses TRBV10-1 and TRBJ2-1, with TRBD1 identical over 9 bases. Germline V lookup: CDR1 WNHNN, CDR2 SYGVQD (reference sequence). The trim removed 8 bases at V and 3 bases at J, leaving 2 bases unmatched. The CDR3 has 13 amino acids.

The chain recombines TRBV4-3 with TRBJ1-3; D is perhaps TRBD1 (6 bases). V lost 0 bases and J 1 base, leaving 13 bases between the germline ends. Germline loops: CDR1 LGHNA, CDR2 YSLEER. The CDR3 runs 17 residues. Here the CDR3 reads CASSQESTGMSGNTIYF. The DNA for the CDR3 is TGCGCCAGCAGCCAAGAAAGTACAGGGATGTCTGGAAACACCATATATTTT.

The chain couples TRBV11-2 to TRBJ1-1; 9 nucleotides agree with TRBD1. The V gene's germline CDR1 is SGHAT and CDR2 FQNNGV. Losses at the gene ends were 2 bases for V and 3 bases for J; bases not matched to a gene: 7. This CDR3 has 16 amino acids. CDR3 in DNA: TGTGCCAGCAGCTTACCTCAGACAGGGGGTTACACTGAAGCTTTCTTT. It specifies CASSLPQTGGYTEAFF.

The chain couples TRBV19 to TRBJ1-5; D ambiguous. The CDR3 is 16 residues long. V lost 6 bases and J lost 1, with 16 bases in between. CDR1 and CDR2 (germline): LNHDA, SQIVND (reference sequence). CDR3: CASSPPSEISNQPQHF. The CDR3 DNA reads as TGTGCCAGTAGCCCCCCCTCGGAAATCAGCAATCAGCCCCAGCATTTT. Full variable domain (rest looked up from reference TRBV19 and TRBJ1-5): DGGITQSPKYLFRKEGQNVTLSCEQNLNHDAMYWYRQDPGQGLRLIYYSQIVNDFQKGDIAEGYSVSREKKESFPLTVTSAQKNPTAFYLCASSPPSEISNQPQHFGDGTRLSIL.

This clone was found a few times. The chain is built from TRBV4-1 and TRBJ1-1; D ambiguous. The germline CDR1 and CDR2 sequences are MGHRA and YSYEKL. CDR3 length equals 11 residues. Trimming pared 2 bases from V and 10 bases from J, leaving 8 bases between. DNA of the CDR3: TGCGCCAGCAGCCAACCCGGTATAGCTTTCTTT. As protein: CASSQPGIAFF.

This clone has a single count. The chain recombines TRBV28 with TRBJ2-7; 8 bases match TRBD1. J gave up 6 bases and V 9 bases, and 4 bases lay outside the gene matches. Germline V gives CDR1 MDHEN, CDR2 SYDVKM. The CDR3 length is 11 residues. This CDR3 reads CASQTGVEQYF. The CDR3 DNA is TGTGCCAGTCAGACAGGGGTCGAGCAGTACTTC.

About this clone itself: Other DNA sequences in this specimen translate into the identical CDR3. The rearrangement links TRBV7-9 to TRBJ2-7; TRBD1 matches 10 bases. The CDR3 is 15 amino acids. Unmatched junction bases numbered 6, after V lost 5 bases and J lost 2 bases. Germline CDR1 and CDR2: SEHNR and FQNEAQ (reference sequence). CDR3 nucleotides: TGTGCCAGCAGCCTCGGACAGGGGGTAACCTACGAGCAGTACTTC. Translation: CASSLGQGVTYEQYF.

The chain recombines TRBV13 with TRBJ2-7; TRBD1 is a possible D gene (5 bases). V lost 5 bases and J lost 2, with 13 bases in between. This CDR3 comprises 14 residues. From germline, CDR1 is PRHDT and CDR2 FYEKMQ (reference sequence). The CDR3 loop is CASSGADAAYEQYF. The CDR3 DNA follows: TGTGCCAGCAGCGGGGCCGATGCCGCCTACGAGCAGTACTTC.

The gene calls are TRBV6-5 and TRBJ2-3, with D possibly being TRBD1 or TRBD2 (6 bases each). Trimming removed 5 bases at V and 5 bases at J, with 17 bases between. The germline gives CDR1 MNHEY, CDR2 SVGAGI. The CDR3 is 15 amino acids. The CDR3 loop is CASSTGAMEGDTQYF. The CDR3 DNA reads TGTGCCAGCAGTACGGGGGCGATGGAGGGAGATACGCAGTATTTT.

The chain combines TRBV28 with TRBJ1-3; D unresolved. Germline values: CDR1 MDHEN, CDR2 SYDVKM. CDR3 size: 13 residues. V lost 5 bases to trimming and J lost 10 bases, with 15 bases between them. The CDR3 coding sequence is TGTGCCAGCAGTCCTCTGGACGGCGAGACCATATATTTT. Protein: CASSPLDGETIYF.

CDR3 in DNA: TGTGCCAGCAGCTTAATTCATGACGGGGAGATCCAAGAGACCCAGTACTTC. Amino acid sequence: CASSLIHDGEIQETQYF. This rearrangement joins TRBV7-3 to TRBJ2-5, with a weak D call TRBD2 (5 bases). CDR3 length: 17 residues. With 1 base removed from V and 1 base from J, the gap between germline ends came to 16 bases. The V gene's germline CDR1 is SGHTA and CDR2 FQGTGA.

This rearrangement joins TRBV4-1 to TRBJ2-7; a weak D match, TRBD1 (5 bases). V lost 0 bases, J lost 0 bases, and 12 bases lay in between. The CDR3 runs 16 residues. Germline CDR1 MGHRA, CDR2 YSYEKL. In DNA form, the CDR3 reads TGCGCCAGCAGCCAAGATCATGACAGTACCTCCTACGAGCAGTACTTC. It specifies CASSQDHDSTSYEQYF.

The gene calls are TRBV7-9 and TRBJ2-1, with 7 nucleotides matching TRBD2. The CDR3 contains 17 residues. The germline gives CDR1 SEHNR, CDR2 FQNEAQ (reference sequence). The V and J ends lost 4 bases and 6 bases, in that order; junction bases with no gene match: 15. The CDR3 coding sequence is TGTGCCAGCAGCTCAACTCAAGCCCGGACTAGAATCAATGAGCAGTTCTTC. It codes for CASSSTQARTRINEQFF.

This clone has only one observation. The genes are TRBV6-4 and TRBJ1-1; D may be TRBD1 (5 bases). Germline-derived CDR1 and CDR2 are MRHNA and SNTAGT. This CDR3 spans 12 amino acids. V was trimmed by 0 bases and J by 10 bases, leaving 9 bases between them. The CDR3 protein is CASSDSRGVAFF. DNA for the CDR3: TGTGCCAGCAGTGACTCCCGGGGCGTAGCTTTCTTT.

CDR3 amino acids: CASSLSLTGGPYEQYF. As DNA, the CDR3 is TGTGCCAGCAGTTTATCCCTAACGGGAGGTCCCTACGAGCAGTACTTC. J is TRBJ2-7 and V is TRBV28; 7 nucleotides line up with TRBD2. The V gene's germline CDR1 is MDHEN and CDR2 SYDVKM. Losses at the gene ends were 1 base for V and 2 bases for J; bases not matched to a gene: 8. CDR3 length: 16 amino acids. Drawing the rest from reference TRBV28 and TRBJ2-7, the complete variable domain is DVKVTQSSRYLVKRTGEKVFLECVQDMDHENMFWYRQDPGLGLRLIYFSYDVKMKEKGDIPEGYSVSREKKERFSLILESASTNQTSMYLCASSLSLTGGPYEQYFGPGTRLTVT.

J is TRBJ2-7 and V is TRBV7-6, with TRBD2 matching over 12 bases. In germline, CDR1 is SGHVS, CDR2 FNYEAQ. V was pared by 0 bases and J by 2 bases, with 5 bases of the junction left unmatched. The CDR3 runs 17 residues. CDR3 bases: TGTGCCAGCAGCTTAGCCGGGTCTAGCGGGAGGGCCTACGAGCAGTACTTC. It encodes CASSLAGSSGRAYEQYF.

The V call is TRBV27, the J call TRBJ2-5; no firm D call. Germline V lookup: CDR1 MNHEY, CDR2 SMNVEV (reference sequence). The CDR3 covers 14 residues. V lost 2 bases and J lost 5, with 12 bases in between. CDR3 amino acids: CASSLVGSGETQYF. CDR3 DNA sequence: TGTGCCAGCAGTTTAGTAGGTTCCGGGGAGACCCAGTACTTC.

This clone was recorded only once. This sequence joins TRBV30 and TRBJ2-6, with D possibly TRBD1 on 6 matching bases. Germline CDR1 GTSNPN, CDR2 SVGIG (reference sequence). The CDR3 contains 19 residues. V was trimmed by 5 bases and J by 0 bases, leaving 23 bases between them. CDR3 sequence: CAWEGPSGQRPSGANVLTF. The CDR3 region has the DNA TGTGCCTGGGAGGGCCCCAGCGGACAGCGACCCTCTGGGGCCAACGTCCTGACTTTC.

The genes are TRBV10-2 and TRBJ2-3; D may match TRBD1 or TRBD2 (6 bases each). Trimming took 4 bases from V and 6 from J, leaving 17 bases between them. Germline CDR1 WSHSY, CDR2 SAAADI. The CDR3 sequence is 15 residues long. CDR3 sequence reads: CASSGFGRGGDTQYF. The CDR3 DNA reads as TGCGCCAGCAGTGGGTTTGGCAGGGGAGGCGATACGCAGTATTTT.

The V call is TRBV19, the J call TRBJ2-2; 7 bases match TRBD1. Losses at the gene ends were 0 bases for V and 0 bases for J; bases not matched to a gene: 4. CDR3 size: 17 residues. Germline V gene lookup returns CDR1 LNHDA and CDR2 SQIVND (reference sequence). This CDR3 reads CASSIDDDRANTGELFF. CDR3 bases: TGTGCCAGTAGTATAGATGATGACAGGGCGAACACCGGGGAGCTGTTTTTT. The variable domain in full, completed from reference TRBV19 and TRBJ2-2, reads DGGITQSPKYLFRKEGQNVTLSCEQNLNHDAMYWYRQDPGQGLRLIYYSQIVNDFQKGDIAEGYSVSREKKESFPLTVTSAQKNPTAFYLCASSIDDDRANTGELFFGEGSRLTVL.

The chain employs TRBV7-9 and TRBJ1-2; no clear D. This CDR3 is built from 14 residues. The germline V gene encodes CDR1 SEHNR and CDR2 FQNEAQ (reference sequence). V lost 1 base and J lost 1, with 7 bases in between. CDR3 nucleotide sequence: TGTGCCAGCAGCTTAGAGACTGTTAACTATGGCTACACCTTC. Its translation is CASSLETVNYGYTF.

In the case of this clone: The identical CDR3 is also encoded by other nucleotide sequences in the sample. The chain joins TRBV27 to TRBJ2-1, with 10 bases identical to TRBD2. The V gene end was trimmed by 5 bases and the J gene end by 1 base; junction bases not matched to a gene: 5. Germline V gene sequence: CDR1 MNHEY, CDR2 SMNVEV (reference sequence). CDR3 length: 16 residues. DNA for the CDR3: TGTGCCAGCAGTCTTCTAGCGGGAGTATCCTACAATGAGCAGTTCTTC. Translation: CASSLLAGVSYNEQFF.

V usage is TRBV28 and J usage is TRBJ1-1, with TRBD1 as a possible D gene (5 bases). The CDR3 extends over 14 amino acids. From germline, CDR1 is MDHEN and CDR2 SYDVKM. V was cut by 4 bases and J by 3 bases, with 12 bases left in between. This CDR3 reads CASSYPAGDTEAFF. CDR3 coding DNA: TGTGCCAGCAGTTACCCGGCGGGGGACACTGAAGCTTTCTTT.

J is TRBJ1-2 and V is TRBV5-6; D unresolved. The V gene lost 4 bases and the J gene lost 3 bases, with 7 bases spanning the gap. The germline V gene has CDR1 SGHDT and CDR2 YYEEEE. The CDR3 runs 12 residues. The DNA for the CDR3 is TGTGCCAGCAGCGAAACAGACTATGGCTACACCTTC. Its protein product is CASSETDYGYTF.

The chain is built from TRBV6-6 and TRBJ2-1; D is unclear. Trimming shortened V by 5 bases and J by 3 bases, and 17 bases separated the two germline ends. This CDR3 is built from 16 residues. Germline V gene sequence: CDR1 MNHNY, CDR2 SVGAGI (reference sequence). This chain's CDR3 is CASSPAEVLNYNEQFF. CDR3 DNA sequence: TGTGCCAGCAGTCCGGCCGAGGTCCTAAACTACAATGAGCAGTTCTTC.

The chain joins TRBV7-2 to TRBJ2-1; TRBD1 agrees at 7 bases. V was pared by 5 bases and J by 9 bases, with 10 bases of the junction left unmatched. Germline CDR1 and CDR2: SGHTA and FQGNSA. The CDR3 spans 14 residues. The CDR3 DNA reads as TGTGCCAGCAGCACATATACAGGGGTAGGTGAGCAGTTCTTC. Protein: CASSTYTGVGEQFF.

J is TRBJ1-1 and V is TRBV27, with a possible D match to TRBD1 (5 bases). Trimming left V 2 bases short and J 4 bases short, with 14 bases between. The germline CDR1 and CDR2 sequences are MNHEY and SMNVEV (reference sequence). The CDR3 is made up of 15 amino acids. The CDR3 coding sequence is TGTGCCAGCAGTTTAGGGGGGGGATCCGTCACTGAAGCTTTCTTT. It is translated as CASSLGGGSVTEAFF.

The sample holds one count of this clone. The CDR3 region is CASSPGTVTEAFF. The DNA for the CDR3 is TGTGCCAGCAGCCCCGGGACGGTCACTGAAGCTTTCTTT. V and J are TRBV6-6 and TRBJ1-1; D may be TRBD1 (5 bases). Germline V gene sequence: CDR1 MNHNY, CDR2 SVGAGI (reference sequence). The ends were cut back, 6 bases at V and 4 bases at J, with 12 bases in the middle. There are 13 residues in the CDR3.